This paragraph reports one TCR beta chain. Original data processing: Estimation of nucleated cell counts relied on the amplification of reference gene primers. TCRdb's copy holds only in-frame clones and misses some; the assay was immunoSEQ multiplex PCR. That table is the source of V, J and clone size, and D and trimming were worked out from the DNA. The sample gives more than 75,000 clones, 80% of which show up once; roughly 15% is in the top ten. CDR1 MDHEN and CDR2 SYDVKM come from the germline V gene. Trimming removed 4 bases from V and 2 bases from J; junction bases left unmatched: 3. CDR3 length: 15 residues. The data were obtained in a study of blood T cell repertoires in COVID-19. On the study more broadly: Some COVID-19 samples were acute and others convalescent; all came from the United States, Italy and Spain.

This clonotype was obtained from a woman older than 75 with active or convalescent COVID-19. The rearrangement joins TRBV28 to TRBJ2-7, with 12 positions matching TRBD2. Material: peripheral blood. The CDR3 here is CASSSTSGRAYEQYF. In DNA, the CDR3 is TGTGCCAGCAGTTCGACTAGCGGGAGAGCCTACGAGCAGTACTTC.